Listed here is a single T cell receptor (beta chain). The target antigen is unknown. V shed 2 bases and J shed 13 bases, with 11 bases lying between them. This CDR3 is built from 11 residues. Germline CDR1 and CDR2: GTSNPN and SVGIG (reference sequence). Assay used: immunoSEQ multiplex PCR; TCRdb lists only in-frame clones, some missing. The sample comprises roughly 30,000 clones, more than 80% of which are singletons, and about a fifth rests with the top ten. This entry is derived from a study of a mutant IDH1 vaccine in newly diagnosed glioma. In the study overall: Vaccination began 4-6 weeks post radiotherapy alone, or with temozolomide cycles.

Time point meaning: week 5, during vaccination. Alongside topical imiquimod, each dose of vaccine comprised 300 ug of mutant IDH1 20-mer peptide. The V and J genes are TRBV30 and TRBJ1-4; maybe TRBD1 (5 bases). The TCR originated in a man younger than 30 with glioma. This specimen was PBMCs, taken from a glioma patient whose treatment included an IDH1 peptide vaccine. DNA for the CDR3: TGTGCCTGGAGTTCAGGGAACTTACTGTTTTTT. This sequence encodes CAWSSGNLLFF.